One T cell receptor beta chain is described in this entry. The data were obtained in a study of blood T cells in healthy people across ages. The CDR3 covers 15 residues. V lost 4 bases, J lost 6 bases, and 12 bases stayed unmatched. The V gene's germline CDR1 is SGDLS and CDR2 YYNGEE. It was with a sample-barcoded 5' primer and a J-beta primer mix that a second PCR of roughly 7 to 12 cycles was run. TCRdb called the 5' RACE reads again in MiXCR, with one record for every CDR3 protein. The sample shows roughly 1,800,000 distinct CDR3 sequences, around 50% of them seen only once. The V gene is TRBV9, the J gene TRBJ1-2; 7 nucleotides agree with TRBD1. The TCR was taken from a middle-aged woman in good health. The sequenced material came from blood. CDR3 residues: CASSPTSRQGDGYTF. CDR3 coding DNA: TGTGCCAGCAGCCCGACGTCTCGACAGGGCGATGGCTACACCTTC.